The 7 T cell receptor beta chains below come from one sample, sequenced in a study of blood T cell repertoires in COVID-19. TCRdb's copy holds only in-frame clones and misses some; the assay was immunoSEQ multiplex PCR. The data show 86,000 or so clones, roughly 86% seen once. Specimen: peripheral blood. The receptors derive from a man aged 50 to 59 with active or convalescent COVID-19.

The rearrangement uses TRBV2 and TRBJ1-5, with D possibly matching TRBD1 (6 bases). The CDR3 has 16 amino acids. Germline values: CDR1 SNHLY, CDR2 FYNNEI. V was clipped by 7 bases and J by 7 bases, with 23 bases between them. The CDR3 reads CASTKRVTGYGQPQHF. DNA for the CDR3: TGTGCCAGCACCAAAAGGGTAACAGGGTATGGGCAGCCCCAGCATTTT. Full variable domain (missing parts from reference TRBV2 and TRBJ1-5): EPEVTQTPSHQVTQMGQEVILRCVPISNHLYFYWYRQILGQKVEFLVSFYNNEISEKSEIFDDQFSVERPDGSNFTLKIRSTKLEDSAMYFCASTKRVTGYGQPQHFGDGTRLSIL.

This CDR3 reads CASSLSRHGETQYF. The CDR3, as DNA: TGTGCCAGCAGCTTATCCAGACATGGGGAGACCCAGTACTTC. The chain is built from TRBV7-2 and TRBJ2-5; D is unresolved. Per the germline V gene, CDR1 is SGHTA and CDR2 is FQGNSA. CDR3 size: 14 residues. V dropped 2 bases and J dropped 5 bases, with 12 bases sitting between them.

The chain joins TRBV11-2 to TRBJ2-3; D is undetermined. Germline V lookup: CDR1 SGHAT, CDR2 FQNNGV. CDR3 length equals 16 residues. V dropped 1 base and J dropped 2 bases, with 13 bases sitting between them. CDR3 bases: TGTGCCAGCAGCTTAGGCATCAGCGAATTCACAGATACGCAGTATTTT. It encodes CASSLGISEFTDTQYF.

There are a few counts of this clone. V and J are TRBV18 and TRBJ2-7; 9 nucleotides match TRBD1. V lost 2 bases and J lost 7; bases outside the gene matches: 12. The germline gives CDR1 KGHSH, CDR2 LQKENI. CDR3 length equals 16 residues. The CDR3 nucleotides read TGTGCCAGCTCACCAGTGGGACAGGGTCTTCGAGTGGAGCAGTACTTC. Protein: CASSPVGQGLRVEQYF.

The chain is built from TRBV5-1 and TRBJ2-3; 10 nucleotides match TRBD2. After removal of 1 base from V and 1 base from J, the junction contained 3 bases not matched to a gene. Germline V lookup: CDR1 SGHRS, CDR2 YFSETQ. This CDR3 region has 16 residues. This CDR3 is CASSLPLAGGTDTQYF. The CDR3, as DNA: TGCGCCAGCAGCTTGCCCCTAGCGGGGGGCACAGATACGCAGTATTTT.

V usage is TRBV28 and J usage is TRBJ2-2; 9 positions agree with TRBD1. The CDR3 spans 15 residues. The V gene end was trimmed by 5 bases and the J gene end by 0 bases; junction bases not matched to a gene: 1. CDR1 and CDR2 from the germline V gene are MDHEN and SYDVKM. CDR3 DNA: TGTGCCAGCAGTACAGGGGGCTCGAACACCGGGGAGCTGTTTTTT. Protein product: CASSTGGSNTGELFF.

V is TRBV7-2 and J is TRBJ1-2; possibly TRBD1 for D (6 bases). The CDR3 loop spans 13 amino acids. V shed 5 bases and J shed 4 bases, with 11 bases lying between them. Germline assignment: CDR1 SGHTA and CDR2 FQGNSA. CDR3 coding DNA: TGTGCCAGCAGCAATACAGGGTTCTATGGCTACACCTTC. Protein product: CASSNTGFYGYTF.